This T cell receptor beta chain was sequenced in a study of blood T cell repertoires in COVID-19. Turning to the study itself: T cells, B-cell-depleted T cells, or PBMCs provided the cDNA or gDNA that served as material.

The V segment lost 4 bases and the J segment 4 bases; nucleotides outside the gene matches: 11. Germline values: CDR1 MGHRA, CDR2 YSYEKL. The CDR3 extends over 16 amino acids. TCRdb's copy holds only in-frame clones and misses some; the assay was immunoSEQ multiplex PCR. The sample lists 35,000 to 45,000 clones, roughly 88% occurring once. The rearrangement joins TRBV4-1 to TRBJ2-5; 8 bases agree with TRBD1. The sequencing input was peripheral blood. This receptor was identified in a human donor in a cohort sampled during active COVID-19. The CDR3 DNA follows: TGCGCCAGCAGCCCCACCGGGACAGGAGGGGGAGAGACCCAGTACTTC. Translating gives CASSPTGTGGGETQYF.